The T cell receptor (beta chain) described here comes from a study of OX40 agonist ivuxolimab in advanced cancers. The J segment lost 7 bases and the V segment lost 4 bases, leaving 6 bases of the junction unmatched. The CDR3 contains 14 residues. The germline CDR1 and CDR2 sequences are SGHTA and FQGNSA. Blood draws occurred at baseline, cycle 4 day 1, and cycle 7 day 1. Only in-frame clones appear in the TCRdb table, and some are missing; sequencing was by immunoSEQ multiplex PCR. Among about 150,000 clones listed, 85% to 95% were seen once. As regards this clone: Its target is unknown.

Study-wide results and caveats: Some nonresponders also had low normalized T-cell clonal expansion.

The sequenced sample was CD4+ or CD8+ T cells sorted from blood, obtained in a trial of the OX40 agonist ivuxolimab. The receptor was derived from an adult with an advanced solid tumor such as melanoma, head and neck, liver or kidney cancer. This chain uses TRBV7-2 with TRBJ2-7, with 11 positions matching TRBD1. CDR3 nucleotide sequence: TGTGCCAGCAGCTCTGACCGGGACAGGGGGGAGCAGTACTTC. This translates into CASSSDRDRGEQYF.